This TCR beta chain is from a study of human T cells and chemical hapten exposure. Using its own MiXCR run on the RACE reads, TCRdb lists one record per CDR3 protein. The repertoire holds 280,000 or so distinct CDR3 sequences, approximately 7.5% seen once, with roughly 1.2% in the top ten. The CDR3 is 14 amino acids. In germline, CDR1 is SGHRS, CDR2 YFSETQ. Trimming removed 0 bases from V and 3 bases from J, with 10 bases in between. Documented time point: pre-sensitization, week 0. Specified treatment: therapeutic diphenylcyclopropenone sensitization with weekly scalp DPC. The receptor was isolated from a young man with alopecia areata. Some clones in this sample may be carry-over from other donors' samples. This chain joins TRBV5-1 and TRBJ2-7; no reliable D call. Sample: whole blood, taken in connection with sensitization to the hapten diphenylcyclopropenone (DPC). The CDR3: CASSLDTAYYEQYF. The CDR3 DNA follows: TGCGCCAGCAGCTTGGATACAGCCTACTACGAGCAGTACTTC.